Listed below are T cell receptor beta chains from one sample, sequenced in a study of OX40 agonist ivuxolimab in advanced cancers. Assay: immunoSEQ multiplex PCR; the TCRdb copy retains only in-frame clones and omits some. The repertoire holds some 87,000 clones, 90% seen once, with roughly 1.5% in the top ten. Sequencing was performed on CD4+ or CD8+ T cells sorted from blood, taken in a trial of the OX40 agonist ivuxolimab. The origin of the receptors is an adult with an advanced solid tumor such as melanoma, head and neck, liver or kidney cancer. CDR3s leave out the opening cysteine and the closing phenylalanine or tryptophan. Each record gives: V gene, CDR3 protein.

TRBV7-3,ASSRTSGRAWTGELF
TRBV7-2,ASSLGGGKETQY
TRBV28,ASASSRGDDYGYT
TRBV10-1,ASSDRVPTEAF
TRBV10-2,ATHGFTSGRDTGELF
TRBV7-2,ASSTGLAGAYEQF
TRBV5-1,ASREGSGRRTDTQY
TRBV4-3,ASSQDSGGASMGDTQY
TRBV7-6,ASSLNPGGRTGELF
TRBV4-2,ASSQETKAGELF
TRBV7-8,ASSSRRGISNQPQH
TRBV7-2,ASSRTDFQETQY
TRBV6-5,ASRRDSDTYNEQF
TRBV11-3,ASSLDSREAF
TRBV7-2,ATEAGGITDTQY
TRBV5-3,ARSLVGDTQY
TRBV7-2,ASSLVRNTGELF
TRBV4-1,ASSGAGRTYEQY
TRBV15,ATSRDSTGANNEQF
TRBV19,ASGPGLRFETQY
TRBV28,ASSLEVGTEAF
TRBV11-2,ASSLEVRASGRSDTQY
TRBV11-3,ASSLGTSGTQETQY
TRBV2,ASSDFSSGGYSYNEQF
TRBV10-1,ASSESSGSYEQY
TRBV4-1,ASSRGLAGWEF
TRBV19,ASSAATYQETQY
TRBV7-9,ASSSGTRTRAF
TRBV11-3,ASSLYGTEDHYEQY
TRBV28,ASSETSGKYEQY
TRBV28,ASSPPGTRSPRGEQF
TRBV11-3,ASSFSPGPGNTIY
TRBV11-3,ASSLDRDDEQY
TRBV30,AWSVHGRGNEQF
TRBV30,AWSVPTGGYVIQY
TRBV7-7,ASSQSGGTDTQY
TRBV15,ATSRDRWDSYEQY
TRBV11-3,ASSLRWSGRASDTQY
TRBV6-1,ASSEAGQGLSIDTQY
TRBV11-2,ASSRGSQETQY
TRBV7-3,ASSFSHTTDTQY
TRBV19,ASSKDRFYEQY
TRBV9,ASSVLTGSPLH
TRBV28,ASIAGDQGGWGTQY
TRBV6-5,ASMRGRDQPQH
TRBV28,ASSVPPAREKLF
TRBV11-3,ASSQGDNTGELF
TRBV7-6,ASRQRPYTGELF